This T cell receptor beta chain was sequenced in a study of cytomegalovirus exposure and HLA in healthy donors. Concerning this clone itself: Its matching antigen is unknown.

CDR1 and CDR2 from the germline V gene are SGHAT and FQNNGV. V was clipped by 2 bases and J by 6 bases, with 11 bases between them. The CDR3 runs to 14 residues. Notes on the study in general: Another analysis was done later, and it associated 16,951 TCR beta sequences with HLA alleles at 0.05 false discovery rate. Immune exposure information available was restricted to CMV serostatus.

60 Vbeta and 13 Jbeta primers were used in PCR. TCRdb's copy holds only in-frame clones and misses some; the assay was immunoSEQ multiplex PCR. Of around 98,000 clones in the sample, around 70% are singletons; the top ten hold 2.5%. The V gene is TRBV11-2, the J gene TRBJ2-1, with D uncertain. The receptor comes from a man in his fifties in good health and CMV-seronegative. Sample: PBMCs. CDR3 protein: CASSLTGMVNEQFF. CDR3 nucleotide sequence: TGTGCCAGCAGCTTAACGGGTATGGTCAATGAGCAGTTCTTC.